The 20 T cell receptor beta chains below all came from one sample that was sequenced in a study of blood T cell repertoires in COVID-19. Profiling relied on immunoSEQ multiplex PCR, and the TCRdb table lists in-frame clones only, not all of them. Of about 51,000 clones in the sample, 86% are singletons; the top ten hold 1.3%. Sequencing used peripheral blood. The origin of the receptors is a man in his fifties or sixties with acute or convalescent COVID-19.

This clone was counted a few times. The chain recombines TRBV27 with TRBJ2-1; 13 bases line up with TRBD2. Losses at the gene ends were 3 bases for V and 4 bases for J; bases not matched to a gene: 6. This CDR3 has 17 amino acids. From germline, CDR1 is MNHEY and CDR2 SMNVEV (reference sequence). The CDR3 protein is CASSLETGLAGYNEQFF. CDR3 coding DNA: TGTGCCAGCAGTTTGGAGACGGGACTAGCGGGATACAATGAGCAGTTCTTC.

The V gene is TRBV28, the J gene TRBJ2-7; 11 bases fit TRBD1. V gave up 6 bases and J gave up 3 bases; unmatched junction bases: 7. This CDR3 has 15 residues. Germline V CDR1 and CDR2: MDHEN, SYDVKM. In DNA form, the CDR3 reads TGTGCCAGCAGCCCCGGGACAGGGGGAAACTACGAGCAGTACTTC. This translates into CASSPGTGGNYEQYF.

J is TRBJ2-7 and V is TRBV6-5; 8 positions match TRBD1. V dropped 2 bases and J dropped 2; count of bases not matched to a gene: 5. The CDR3 has 15 amino acids. Germline CDR1 MNHEY, CDR2 SVGAGI. CDR3 amino acids: CASSYRQGRPYEQYF. DNA of the CDR3: TGTGCCAGCAGTTACAGACAGGGGAGACCCTACGAGCAGTACTTC.

The chain couples TRBV5-5 to TRBJ2-2; 7 bases line up with TRBD1. The length of the CDR3 is 15 residues. CDR1 is SGHKS, CDR2 YYEKEE, per germline (reference sequence). V gave up 0 bases and J gave up 5 bases; unmatched junction bases: 4. CDR3 protein: CASSLVQGVTGELFF. The CDR3 nucleotides are TGTGCCAGCAGCTTGGTCCAGGGGGTAACCGGGGAGCTGTTTTTT.

The CDR3 region is CASSQERGYEQYF. The CDR3 region has the DNA TGCGCCAGCAGCCAAGAGAGGGGGTACGAGCAGTACTTC. This chain connects TRBV4-3 to TRBJ2-7, with TRBD1 as a possible D gene (6 bases). From germline, CDR1 is LGHNA and CDR2 YSLEER. V dropped 0 bases and J dropped 4 bases, with 7 bases sitting between them. The CDR3 runs 13 residues.

This clone has only a few counts. CDR3 bases: TGTGCCAGCAGCTTAGGACTAGCGGGGCTCGGCACCGGGGAGCTGTTTTTT. Translated: CASSLGLAGLGTGELFF. The chain recombines TRBV7-2 with TRBJ2-2, with 11 positions matching TRBD2. CDR1 and CDR2 (germline): SGHTA, FQGNSA. There are 17 residues in the CDR3. The J segment lost 4 bases and the V segment lost 1 base, leaving 5 bases of the junction unmatched.

V is TRBV5-1 and J is TRBJ2-6, with 9 bases aligning to TRBD1. Germline V gene lookup returns CDR1 SGHRS and CDR2 YFSETQ. J was trimmed by 4 bases and V by 4 bases; bases with no gene match: 12. This CDR3 comprises 18 residues. The CDR3 region is CASSLQAGTGTGANVLTF. In DNA form, the CDR3 reads TGCGCCAGCAGCCTACAAGCCGGGACAGGGACCGGGGCCAACGTCCTGACTTTC.

The chain carries TRBV7-2 and TRBJ2-3; 9 bases line up with TRBD2. The CDR3 totals 17 residues. Germline V gene data show CDR1 as SGHTA and CDR2 as FQGNSA. With 5 bases clipped from V and 5 bases from J, the junction kept 14 bases outside the gene matches. In DNA form, the CDR3 reads TGTGCCAGCAGCCCCTATAGCGGGGGCCTTCGAGGAGATACGCAGTATTTT. It is translated as CASSPYSGGLRGDTQYF.

The rearrangement links TRBV3-1 (or the pseudogene TRBV3-2) to TRBJ1-4, with 7 bases identical to TRBD1. The trim removed 8 bases at V and 5 bases at J, leaving 17 bases unmatched. Per germline, CDR1 LGHDT and CDR2 YNNKEL (reference sequence). The CDR3 is made up of 17 amino acids. The CDR3 nucleotides read TGTGCCAGCCTCCTTTCGACAGGGCAATTGGCAAATGAAAAACTGTTTTTT. As protein: CASLLSTGQLANEKLFF.

The V call is TRBV5-6, the J call TRBJ2-7; D is possibly TRBD1 (6 bases). In germline, CDR1 is SGHDT, CDR2 YYEEEE. CDR3 length: 16 amino acids. V dropped 1 base and J dropped 0 bases, with 14 bases sitting between them. CDR3 sequence (DNA): TGTGCCAGCAGCTTGCTGCCCGGGACATCCTCCTACGAGCAGTACTTC. Encoded protein: CASSLLPGTSSYEQYF.

The rearrangement links TRBV19 to TRBJ2-4; TRBD2 matches at 9 bases. The CDR3 runs to 16 residues. Germline loops: CDR1 LNHDA, CDR2 SQIVND (reference sequence). The V gene end was trimmed by 3 bases and the J gene end by 7 bases; junction bases not matched to a gene: 10. The CDR3 DNA follows: TGTGCCAGTAGTATGCTCGGCGGGGGGGACTTGAACATTCAGTACTTC. Its translation: CASSMLGGGDLNIQYF.

The chain recombines TRBV11-2 with TRBJ2-7; maybe TRBD1 (6 bases). The length of the CDR3 is 14 residues. Looked up from germline, CDR1 is SGHAT and CDR2 is FQNNGV. Trimming took 5 bases from V and 2 from J, leaving 13 bases between them. CDR3 in amino acids: CASSPIGQPYEQYF. The CDR3, as DNA: TGTGCCAGCAGCCCGATCGGACAGCCCTACGAGCAGTACTTC.

The chain uses TRBV18 and TRBJ2-1, with TRBD2 matching over 9 bases. V trimming: 4 bases; J trimming: 5 bases; junction bases outside the gene matches: 6. The CDR3 loop spans 15 amino acids. Germline V lookup: CDR1 KGHSH, CDR2 LQKENI. CDR3 amino acids: CASSHGLAINNEQFF. DNA of the CDR3: TGTGCCAGCTCACACGGACTAGCGATAAACAATGAGCAGTTCTTC. The whole variable domain, remainder taken from reference TRBV18 and TRBJ2-1, is NAGVMQNPRHLVRRRGQEARLRCSPMKGHSHVYWYRQLPEEGLKFMVYLQKENIIDESGMPKERFSAEFPKEGPSILRIQQVVRGDSAAYFCASSHGLAINNEQFFGPGTRLTVL.

The chain uses TRBV7-2 and TRBJ2-7; no reliable D call. Trimming shortened V by 0 bases and J by 2 bases, and 8 bases separated the two germline ends. Germline V gene lookup returns CDR1 SGHTA and CDR2 FQGNSA. This CDR3 comprises 14 residues. CDR3 loop: CASSLATGTYEQYF. CDR3 nucleotide sequence: TGTGCCAGCAGCTTAGCCACGGGTACCTACGAGCAGTACTTC.

This sequence joins TRBV5-1 and TRBJ2-7; 11 bases agree with TRBD1. From germline, CDR1 is SGHRS and CDR2 YFSETQ. Unmatched junction bases numbered 4, after V lost 3 bases and J lost 5 bases. The CDR3 loop spans 14 amino acids. The CDR3 DNA sequence: TGCGCCAGCAGCTGGGGACAGGGGGACCACGAGCAGTACTTC. This gives the protein CASSWGQGDHEQYF.

The V call is TRBV27, the J call TRBJ1-5; D not certain. Germline assignment: CDR1 MNHEY and CDR2 SMNVEV (reference sequence). The CDR3 is 12 amino acids. V lost 3 bases and J 4 bases, leaving 4 bases between the germline ends. Written as DNA, the CDR3 is TGTGCCAGCAGTTTTTCAAATCAGCCCCAGCATTTT. Amino acid sequence: CASSFSNQPQHF.

V and J are TRBV4-1 and TRBJ2-5; 10 nucleotides line up with TRBD1. Unmatched junction bases numbered 9, after V lost 4 bases and J lost 4 bases. The CDR3 runs to 16 residues. Germline V gene data show CDR1 as MGHRA and CDR2 as YSYEKL. CDR3 sequence (DNA): TGCGCCAGCAGCCCCCTCTTGACAGGGGGCACAGAGACCCAGTACTTC. Its protein product is CASSPLLTGGTETQYF.

This clone turned up a few times. The rearrangement joins TRBV6-4 to TRBJ2-3; D possibly corresponds to TRBD2 (6 bases). CDR1 MRHNA and CDR2 SNTAGT come from the germline V gene. This CDR3 spans 15 amino acids. V dropped 0 bases and J dropped 5 bases, with 12 bases sitting between them. CDR3 DNA: TGTGCCAGCAGTGACTCAGGGGCCGGGGGAGATACGCAGTATTTT. Its protein is CASSDSGAGGDTQYF.

The J gene is TRBJ1-5, the V gene TRBV12-3 or TRBV12-4; D not resolved. Trimming took 6 bases from V and 4 from J, leaving 10 bases between them. The CDR3 covers 13 residues. CDR3 in amino acids: CASSWLQNQPQHF. CDR3 in DNA: TGTGCCAGCAGCTGGCTCCAGAATCAGCCCCAGCATTTT.

This chain connects TRBV27 to TRBJ2-2; 14 bases map to TRBD2. This CDR3 spans 17 amino acids. Trimming took 6 bases from V and 6 from J; bases not matched to a gene: 9. Germline CDR1 and CDR2: MNHEY and SMNVEV (reference sequence). CDR3 in DNA: TGTGCCAGCAGCCTGGGACTAGCGGGAGTACCCGCCGGGGAGCTGTTTTTT. Its translation is CASSLGLAGVPAGELFF.